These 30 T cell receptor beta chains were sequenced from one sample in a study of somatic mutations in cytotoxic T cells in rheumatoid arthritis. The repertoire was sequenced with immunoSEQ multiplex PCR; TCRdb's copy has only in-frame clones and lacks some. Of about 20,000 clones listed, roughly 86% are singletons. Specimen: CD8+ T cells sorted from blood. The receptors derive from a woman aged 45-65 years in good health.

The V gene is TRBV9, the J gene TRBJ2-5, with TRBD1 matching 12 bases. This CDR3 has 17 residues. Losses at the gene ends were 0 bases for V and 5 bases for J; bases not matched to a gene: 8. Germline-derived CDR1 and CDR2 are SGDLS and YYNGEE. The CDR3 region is CASSVEDGTGGRETQYF. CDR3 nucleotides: TGTGCCAGCAGCGTAGAGGACGGGACAGGGGGCAGGGAGACCCAGTACTTC. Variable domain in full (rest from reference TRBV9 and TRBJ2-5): DSGVTQTPKHLITATGQRVTLRCSPRSGDLSVYWYQQSLDQGLQFLIQYYNGEERAKGNILERFSAQQFPDLHSELNLSSLELGDSALYFCASSVEDGTGGRETQYFGPGTRLLVL.

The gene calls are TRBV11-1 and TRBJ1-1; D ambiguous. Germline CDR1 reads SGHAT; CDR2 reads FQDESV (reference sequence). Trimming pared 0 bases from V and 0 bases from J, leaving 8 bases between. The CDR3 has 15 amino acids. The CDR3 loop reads CASSLAGRMNTEAFF. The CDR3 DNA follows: TGTGCCAGCAGCTTAGCGGGCAGAATGAACACTGAAGCTTTCTTT.

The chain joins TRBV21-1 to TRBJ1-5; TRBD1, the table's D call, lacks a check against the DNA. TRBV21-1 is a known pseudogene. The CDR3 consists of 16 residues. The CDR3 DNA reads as TGTGCCAGCAGCACAGGGGGCCCCTATAGCAATCAGCCCCAGCATTTT. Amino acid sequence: CASSTGGPYSNQPQHF.

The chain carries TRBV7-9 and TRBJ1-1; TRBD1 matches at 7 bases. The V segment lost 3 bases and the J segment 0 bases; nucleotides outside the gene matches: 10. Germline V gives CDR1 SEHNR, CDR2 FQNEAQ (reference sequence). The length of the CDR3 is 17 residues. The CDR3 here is CASSFEKGGILNTEAFF. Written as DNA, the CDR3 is TGTGCCAGCAGCTTTGAGAAAGGGGGCATTTTGAACACTGAAGCTTTCTTT.

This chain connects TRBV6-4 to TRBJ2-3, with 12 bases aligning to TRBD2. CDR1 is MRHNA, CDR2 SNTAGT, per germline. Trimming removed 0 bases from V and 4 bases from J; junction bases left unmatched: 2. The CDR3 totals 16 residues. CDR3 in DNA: TGTGCCAGCAGTGACTCCGCTAGCGGGGGGGCAGATACGCAGTATTTT. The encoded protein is CASSDSASGGADTQYF.

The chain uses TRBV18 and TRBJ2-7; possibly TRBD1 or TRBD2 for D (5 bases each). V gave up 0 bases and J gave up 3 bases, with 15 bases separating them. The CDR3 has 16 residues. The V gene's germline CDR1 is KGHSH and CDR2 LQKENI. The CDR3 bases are TGTGCCAGCTCACCACCTATGGGGACCCCTCACTACGAGCAGTACTTC. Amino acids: CASSPPMGTPHYEQYF.

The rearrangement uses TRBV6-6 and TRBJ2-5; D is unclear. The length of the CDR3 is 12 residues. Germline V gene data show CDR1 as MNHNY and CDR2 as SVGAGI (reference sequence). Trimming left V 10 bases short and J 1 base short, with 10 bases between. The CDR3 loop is CATQEPQETQYF. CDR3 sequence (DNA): TGTGCCACGCAGGAACCCCAAGAGACCCAGTACTTC.

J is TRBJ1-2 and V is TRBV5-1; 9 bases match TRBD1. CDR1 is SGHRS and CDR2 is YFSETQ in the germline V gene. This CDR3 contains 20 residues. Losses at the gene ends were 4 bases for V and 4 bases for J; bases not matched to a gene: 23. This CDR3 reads CASSLDKGTGLHSWAYGYTF. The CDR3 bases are TGCGCCAGCAGCCTCGATAAAGGGACAGGGCTCCACTCTTGGGCCTATGGCTACACCTTC.

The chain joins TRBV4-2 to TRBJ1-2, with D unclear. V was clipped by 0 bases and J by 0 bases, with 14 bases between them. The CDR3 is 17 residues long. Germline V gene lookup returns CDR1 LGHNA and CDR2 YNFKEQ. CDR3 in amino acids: CASSQENAALANYGYTF. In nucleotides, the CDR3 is TGTGCCAGCAGCCAAGAAAATGCGGCTTTAGCTAACTATGGCTACACCTTC.

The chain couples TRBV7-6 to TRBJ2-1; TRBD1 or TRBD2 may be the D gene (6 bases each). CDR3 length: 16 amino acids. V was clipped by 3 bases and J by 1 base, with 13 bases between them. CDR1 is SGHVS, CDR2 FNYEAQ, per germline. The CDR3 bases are TGTGCCAGCAGCTTGGAGGGGGAGCTTTCCTACAATGAGCAGTTCTTC. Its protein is CASSLEGELSYNEQFF. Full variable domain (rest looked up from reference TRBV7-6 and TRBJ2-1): GAGVSQSPRYKVTKRGQDVALRCDPISGHVSLYWYRQALGQGPEFLTYFNYEAQQDKSGLPNDRFSAERPEGSISTLTIQRTEQRDSAMYRCASSLEGELSYNEQFFGPGTRLTVL.

The CDR3 is CASRGGAGGPGAFF. The CDR3 DNA sequence: TGTGCCAGCAGGGGCGGTGCAGGGGGCCCTGGGGCTTTCTTT. This rearrangement joins TRBV2 to TRBJ1-1; 8 bases align to TRBD1. V was pared by 6 bases and J by 11 bases, with 14 bases of the junction left unmatched. The CDR3 totals 14 residues. Germline CDR1 reads SNHLY; CDR2 reads FYNNEI.

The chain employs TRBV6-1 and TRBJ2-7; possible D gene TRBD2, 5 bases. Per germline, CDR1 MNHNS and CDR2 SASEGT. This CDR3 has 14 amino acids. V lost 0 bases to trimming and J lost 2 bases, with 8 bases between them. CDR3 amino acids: CASSEAQRTYEQYV. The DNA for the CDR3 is TGTGCCAGCAGTGAAGCTCAGCGGACCTACGAGCAGTACGTC.

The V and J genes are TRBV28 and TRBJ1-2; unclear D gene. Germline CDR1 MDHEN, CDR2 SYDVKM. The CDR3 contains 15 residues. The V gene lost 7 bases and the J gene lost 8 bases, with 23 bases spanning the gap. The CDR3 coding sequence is TGTGCCAGCACCCGAATCGACACCTCGGTATCAGGCTACACCTTC. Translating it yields CASTRIDTSVSGYTF.

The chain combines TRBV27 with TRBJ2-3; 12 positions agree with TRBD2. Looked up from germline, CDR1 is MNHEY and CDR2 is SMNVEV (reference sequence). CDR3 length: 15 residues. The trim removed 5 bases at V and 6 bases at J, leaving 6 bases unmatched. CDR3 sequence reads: CASSPSGGAPDTQYF. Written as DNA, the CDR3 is TGTGCCAGCAGTCCTAGCGGGGGGGCTCCCGATACGCAGTATTTT.

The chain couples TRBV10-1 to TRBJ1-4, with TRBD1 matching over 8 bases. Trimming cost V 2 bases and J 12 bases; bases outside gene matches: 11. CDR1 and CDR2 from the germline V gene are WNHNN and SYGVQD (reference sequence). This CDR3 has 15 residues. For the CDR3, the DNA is TGCGCCAGCAGTGAGCGGACAGGGCCGACAGGTGAACTGTTTTTT. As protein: CASSERTGPTGELFF.

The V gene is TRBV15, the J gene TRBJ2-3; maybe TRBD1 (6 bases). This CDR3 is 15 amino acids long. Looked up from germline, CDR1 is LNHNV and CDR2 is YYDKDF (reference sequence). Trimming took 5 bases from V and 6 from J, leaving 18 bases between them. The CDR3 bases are TGTGCCACCAGCTTGACAGGAGACTCGATTGATACGCAGTATTTT. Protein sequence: CATSLTGDSIDTQYF.

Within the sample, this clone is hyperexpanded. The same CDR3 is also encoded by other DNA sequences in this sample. This CDR3 reads CASSLRGEGNTEAFF. Written as DNA, the CDR3 is TGCGCCAGCAGCTTGAGGGGGGAGGGAAACACTGAAGCTTTCTTT. This sequence joins TRBV5-1 and TRBJ1-1; D perhaps matches TRBD1 (6 bases). CDR1 and CDR2 (germline): SGHRS, YFSETQ. There are 15 residues in the CDR3. V was trimmed by 1 base and J by 2 bases, leaving 12 bases between them.

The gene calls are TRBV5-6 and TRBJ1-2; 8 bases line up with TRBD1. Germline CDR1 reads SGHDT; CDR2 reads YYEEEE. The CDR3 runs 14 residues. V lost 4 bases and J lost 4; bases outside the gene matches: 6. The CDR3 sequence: CASSPGTGPYGYTF. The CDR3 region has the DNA TGTGCCAGCAGCCCCGGGACAGGACCCTATGGCTACACCTTC.

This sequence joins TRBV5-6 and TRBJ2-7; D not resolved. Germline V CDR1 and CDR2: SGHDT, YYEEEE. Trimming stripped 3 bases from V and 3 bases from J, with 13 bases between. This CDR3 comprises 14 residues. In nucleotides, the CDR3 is TGTGCCAGCAGCTCGGTAGCAGGAGACTACGAGCAGTACGTC. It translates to CASSSVAGDYEQYV.

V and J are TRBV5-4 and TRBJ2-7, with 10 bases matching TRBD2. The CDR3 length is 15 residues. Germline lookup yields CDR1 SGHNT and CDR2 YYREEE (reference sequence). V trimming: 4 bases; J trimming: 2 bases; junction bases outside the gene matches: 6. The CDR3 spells CASSPGSGGPYEQYF. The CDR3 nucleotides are TGTGCCAGCAGCCCTGGTAGCGGGGGGCCCTACGAGCAGTACTTC.

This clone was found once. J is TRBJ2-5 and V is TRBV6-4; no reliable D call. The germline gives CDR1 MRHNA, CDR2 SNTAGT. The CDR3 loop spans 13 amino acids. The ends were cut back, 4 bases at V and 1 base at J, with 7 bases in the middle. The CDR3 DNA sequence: TGTGCCAGCAGTGTTTCCAGCCAAGAGACCCAGTACTTC. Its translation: CASSVSSQETQYF.

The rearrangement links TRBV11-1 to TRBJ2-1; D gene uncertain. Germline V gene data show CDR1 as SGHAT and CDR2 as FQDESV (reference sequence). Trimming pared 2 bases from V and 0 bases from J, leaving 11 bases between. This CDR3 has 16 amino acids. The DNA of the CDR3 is TGTGCCAGCAGCTTACACCAGGTGAGCTCCTACAATGAGCAGTTCTTC. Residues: CASSLHQVSSYNEQFF.

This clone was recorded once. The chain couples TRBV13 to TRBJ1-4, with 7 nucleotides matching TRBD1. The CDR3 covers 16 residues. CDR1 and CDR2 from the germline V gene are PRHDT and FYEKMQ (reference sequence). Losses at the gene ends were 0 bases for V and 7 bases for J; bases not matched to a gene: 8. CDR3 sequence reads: CASSLGSGGTREKLFF. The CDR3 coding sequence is TGTGCCAGCAGCTTAGGCTCAGGGGGTACTCGTGAAAAACTGTTTTTT.

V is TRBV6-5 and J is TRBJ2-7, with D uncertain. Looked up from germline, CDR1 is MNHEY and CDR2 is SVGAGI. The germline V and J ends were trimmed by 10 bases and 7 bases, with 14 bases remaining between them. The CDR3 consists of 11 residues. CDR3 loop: CATQTPTEQYF. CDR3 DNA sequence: TGTGCCACCCAGACTCCTACGGAGCAGTACTTC.

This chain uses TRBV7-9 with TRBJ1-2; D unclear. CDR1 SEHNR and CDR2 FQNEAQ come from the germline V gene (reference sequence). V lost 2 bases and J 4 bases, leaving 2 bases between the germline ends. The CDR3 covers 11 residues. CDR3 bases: TGTGCCAGCAGCTTAACCTATGGCTACACCTTC. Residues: CASSLTYGYTF.

CDR3 DNA: TGTGCCGGAGACGGGAACCAAGAGACCCAGTACTTC. Its protein product is CAGDGNQETQYF. The chain has TRBV7-9 and TRBJ2-5, with a possible D match to TRBD2 (5 bases). Germline CDR1 and CDR2: SEHNR and FQNEAQ (reference sequence). This CDR3 spans 12 amino acids. Trimming pared 11 bases from V and 0 bases from J, leaving 10 bases between.

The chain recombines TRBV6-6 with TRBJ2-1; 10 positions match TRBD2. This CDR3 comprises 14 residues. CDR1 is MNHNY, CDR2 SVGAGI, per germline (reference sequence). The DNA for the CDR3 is TGTGCTTCCTCTAGCGGGGGAACCTACAATGAGCAGTTCTTC. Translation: CASSSGGTYNEQFF.

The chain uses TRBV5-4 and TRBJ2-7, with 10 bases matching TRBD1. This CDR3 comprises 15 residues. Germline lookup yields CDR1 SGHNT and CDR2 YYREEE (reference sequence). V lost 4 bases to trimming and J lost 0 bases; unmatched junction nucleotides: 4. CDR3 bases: TGTGCCAGCAGCCCCGGACAGGGGGGCTCCTACGAGCAGTACTTC. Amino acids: CASSPGQGGSYEQYF.

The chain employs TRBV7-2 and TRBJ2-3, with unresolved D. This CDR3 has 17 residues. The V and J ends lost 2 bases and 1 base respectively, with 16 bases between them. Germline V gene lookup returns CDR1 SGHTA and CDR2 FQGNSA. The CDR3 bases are TGTGCCAGCAGCTTATCCTTGGACCTCTCCCGCACAGATACGCAGTATTTT. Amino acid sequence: CASSLSLDLSRTDTQYF.

This CDR3 reads CASRSPGQVTGELFF. CDR3 nucleotides: TGTGCCAGCAGGAGTCCGGGACAAGTGACCGGGGAGCTGTTTTTT. The chain is built from TRBV27 and TRBJ2-2; TRBD1 might be the D (6 bases). CDR3 length: 15 residues. CDR1 MNHEY and CDR2 SMNVEV come from the germline V gene (reference sequence). V was pared by 6 bases and J by 5 bases, with 16 bases between.